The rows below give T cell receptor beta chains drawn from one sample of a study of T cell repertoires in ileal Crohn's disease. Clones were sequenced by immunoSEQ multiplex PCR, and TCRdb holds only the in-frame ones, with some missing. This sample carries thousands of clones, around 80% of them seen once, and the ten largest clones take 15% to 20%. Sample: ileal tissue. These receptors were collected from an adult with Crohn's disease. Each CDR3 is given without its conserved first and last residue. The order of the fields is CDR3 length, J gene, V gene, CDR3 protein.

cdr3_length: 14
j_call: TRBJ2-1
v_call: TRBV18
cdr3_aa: ASSPPAGRAGGEQF

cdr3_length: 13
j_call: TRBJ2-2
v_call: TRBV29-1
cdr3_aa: SVSSTSGATGELF

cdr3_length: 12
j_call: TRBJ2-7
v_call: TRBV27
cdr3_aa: ASSFRVSPYEQY

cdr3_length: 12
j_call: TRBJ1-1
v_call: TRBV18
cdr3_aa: ASSLLEVNTEAF

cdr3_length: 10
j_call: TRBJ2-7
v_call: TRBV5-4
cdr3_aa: ASSLTGYEQY

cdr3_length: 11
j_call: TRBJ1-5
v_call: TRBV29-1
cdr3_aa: SVAETGKQPQH

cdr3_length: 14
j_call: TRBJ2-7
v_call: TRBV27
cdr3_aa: ASSSPMTGSSYEQY

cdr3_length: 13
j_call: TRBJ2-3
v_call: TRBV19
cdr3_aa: ASSIDPGTQDTQY

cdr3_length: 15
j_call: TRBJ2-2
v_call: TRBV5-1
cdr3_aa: ASSFSPGTGAAGELF

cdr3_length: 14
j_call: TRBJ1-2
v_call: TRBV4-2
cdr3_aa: ASSQVSGAGEGGYT

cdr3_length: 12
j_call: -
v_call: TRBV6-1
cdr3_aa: ASSQRGSSYEQY

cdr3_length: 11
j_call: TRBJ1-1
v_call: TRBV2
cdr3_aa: ASTNWGQGEAF

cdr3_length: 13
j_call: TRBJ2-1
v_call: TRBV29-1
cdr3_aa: SVERGRTGDNEQF

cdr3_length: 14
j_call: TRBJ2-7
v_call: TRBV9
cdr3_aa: ASSVAPSGRWNEQY

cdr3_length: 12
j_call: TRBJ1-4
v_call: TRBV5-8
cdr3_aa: ASSLRSAGGKLF

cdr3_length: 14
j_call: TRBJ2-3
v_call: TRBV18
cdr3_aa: ASSRSGTGGEDTQY

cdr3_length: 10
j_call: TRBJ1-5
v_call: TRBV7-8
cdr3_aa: ASSPLDRPQH

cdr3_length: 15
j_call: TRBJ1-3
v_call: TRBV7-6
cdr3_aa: ASSMPGGGHSGNTIY

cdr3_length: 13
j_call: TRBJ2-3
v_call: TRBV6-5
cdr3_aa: ASSKGVALRDTQY

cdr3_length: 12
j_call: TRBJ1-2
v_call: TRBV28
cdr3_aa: ASSPPGTAYGYT

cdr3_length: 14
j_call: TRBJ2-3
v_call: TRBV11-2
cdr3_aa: ASSQQVAGFTDTQY

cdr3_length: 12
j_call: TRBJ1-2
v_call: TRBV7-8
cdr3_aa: ASSLGTGGRGYT

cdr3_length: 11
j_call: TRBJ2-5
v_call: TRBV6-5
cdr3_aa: ASSYSGPSGQY

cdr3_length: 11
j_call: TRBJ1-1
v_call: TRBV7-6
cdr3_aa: ASSERDNTEAF

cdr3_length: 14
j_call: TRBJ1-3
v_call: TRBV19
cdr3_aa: ASSIDRQGVRNTIY

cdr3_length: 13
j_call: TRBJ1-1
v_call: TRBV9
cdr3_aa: ASSVGSGMNTEAF

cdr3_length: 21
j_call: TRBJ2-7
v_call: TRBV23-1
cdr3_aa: ASSPSRLPDRVRPISRPYEQY

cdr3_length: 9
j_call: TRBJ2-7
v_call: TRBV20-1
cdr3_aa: SAGGSSEQY

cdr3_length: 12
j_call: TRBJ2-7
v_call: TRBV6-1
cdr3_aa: ASSGQGASYEQY